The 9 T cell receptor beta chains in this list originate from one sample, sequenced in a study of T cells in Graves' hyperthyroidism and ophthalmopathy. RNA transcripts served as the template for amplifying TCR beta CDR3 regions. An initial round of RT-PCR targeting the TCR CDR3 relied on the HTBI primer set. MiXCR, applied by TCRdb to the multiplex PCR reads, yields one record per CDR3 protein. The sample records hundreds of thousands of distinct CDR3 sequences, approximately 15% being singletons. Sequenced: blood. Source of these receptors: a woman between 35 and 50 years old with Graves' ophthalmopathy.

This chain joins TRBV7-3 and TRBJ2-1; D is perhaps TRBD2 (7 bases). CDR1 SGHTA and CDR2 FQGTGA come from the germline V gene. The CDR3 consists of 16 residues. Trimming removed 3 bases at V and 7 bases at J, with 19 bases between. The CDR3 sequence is CASSFGGARAVNEQFF. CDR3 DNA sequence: TGTGCCAGCAGCTTTGGGGGGGCACGGGCGGTGAATGAGCAGTTCTTC.

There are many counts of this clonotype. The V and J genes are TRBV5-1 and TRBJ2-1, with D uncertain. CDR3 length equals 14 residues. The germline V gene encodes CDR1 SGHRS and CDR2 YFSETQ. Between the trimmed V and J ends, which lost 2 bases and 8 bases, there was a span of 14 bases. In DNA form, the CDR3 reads TGCGCCAGCAGCTTCCCTAATCCGGTTGATGAGCAGTTCTTC. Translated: CASSFPNPVDEQFF.

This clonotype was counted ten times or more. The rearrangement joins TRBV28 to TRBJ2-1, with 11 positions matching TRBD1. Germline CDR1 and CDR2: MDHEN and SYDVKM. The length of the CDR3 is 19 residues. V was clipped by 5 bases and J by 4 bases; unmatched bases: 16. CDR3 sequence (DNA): TGTGCCAGCAGTGCCCTTGGGACAGGGGGTTTTTGGTCTTACAATGAGCAGTTCTTC. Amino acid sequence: CASSALGTGGFWSYNEQFF.

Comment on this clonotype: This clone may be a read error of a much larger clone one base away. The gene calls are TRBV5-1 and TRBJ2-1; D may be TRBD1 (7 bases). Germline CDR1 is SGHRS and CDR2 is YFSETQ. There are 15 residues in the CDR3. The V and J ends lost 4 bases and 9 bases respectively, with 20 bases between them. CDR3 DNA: TGCGCCAGCAGCGGAGGGACAGCCCGGGGAAGTGAGCAGTTCTTC. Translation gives CASSGGTARGSEQFF.

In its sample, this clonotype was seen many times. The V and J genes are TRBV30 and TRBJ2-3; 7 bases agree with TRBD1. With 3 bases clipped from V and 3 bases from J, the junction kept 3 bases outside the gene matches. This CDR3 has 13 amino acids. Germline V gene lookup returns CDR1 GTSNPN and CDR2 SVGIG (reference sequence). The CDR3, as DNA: TGTGCCTGGAGACAGGGGAGAACAGATACGCAGTATTTT. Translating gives CAWRQGRTDTQYF.

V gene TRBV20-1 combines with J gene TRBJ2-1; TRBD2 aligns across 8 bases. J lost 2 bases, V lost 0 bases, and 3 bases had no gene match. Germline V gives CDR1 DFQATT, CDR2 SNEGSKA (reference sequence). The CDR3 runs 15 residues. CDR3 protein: CSARDPSGPYNEQFF. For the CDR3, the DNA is TGCAGTGCTAGAGATCCTAGCGGGCCCTACAATGAGCAGTTCTTC.

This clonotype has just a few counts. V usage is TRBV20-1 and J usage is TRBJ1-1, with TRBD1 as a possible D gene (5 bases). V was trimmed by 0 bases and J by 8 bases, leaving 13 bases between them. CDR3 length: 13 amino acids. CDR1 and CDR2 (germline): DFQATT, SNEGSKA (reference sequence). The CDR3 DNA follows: TGCAGTGCTAGAGAGGGGTGGGGCAGGGAAGCTTTCTTT. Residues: CSAREGWGREAFF.

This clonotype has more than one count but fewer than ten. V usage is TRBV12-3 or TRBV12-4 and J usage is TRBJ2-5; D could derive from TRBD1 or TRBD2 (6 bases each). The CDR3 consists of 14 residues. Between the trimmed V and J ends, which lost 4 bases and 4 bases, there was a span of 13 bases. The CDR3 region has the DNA TGTGCCAGCAGTTCCCCCGGGGGCCCAGAGACCCAGTACTTC. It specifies CASSSPGGPETQYF.

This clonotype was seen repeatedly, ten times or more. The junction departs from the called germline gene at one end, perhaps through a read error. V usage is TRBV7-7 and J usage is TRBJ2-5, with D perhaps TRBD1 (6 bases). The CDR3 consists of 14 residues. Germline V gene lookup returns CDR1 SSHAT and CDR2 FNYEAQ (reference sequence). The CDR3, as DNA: TGTGCTAGCAGCTCCACAGGGCACGAAGAGACCCAGTACTTC. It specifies CASSSTGHEETQYF.